This T cell receptor beta chain was identified in a study of blood T cell repertoires in COVID-19. Study background: The United States, Italy and Spain provided the acute and convalescent COVID-19 samples. T cells, B-cell-depleted T cells, or PBMCs provided the cDNA or gDNA that served as material.

This clone came up once. Per the authors' pipeline: The assay estimated nucleated cells by amplifying reference gene primers. Here immunoSEQ multiplex PCR was the method, and the copy in TCRdb shows in-frame clones only, minus some. V, J and clone size are those of that table, while D and trimming were read from the DNA. Of about 400,000 clones in the sample, roughly nine tenths were seen once. From germline, CDR1 is MDHEN and CDR2 SYDVKM. V trimming: 8 bases; J trimming: 4 bases; junction bases outside the gene matches: 4. The CDR3 contains 14 residues. The sample taken for sequencing was peripheral blood. This chain connects TRBV28 to TRBJ1-4, with 10 bases lining up with TRBD1. The clonotype comes from a man aged 40-49 years with acute or convalescent COVID-19. CDR3 region: CASVRDRGNEKLFF. CDR3 sequence (DNA): TGTGCCAGCGTCCGGGACAGGGGTAATGAAAAACTGTTTTTT.